A single T cell receptor (beta chain) is shown here with its context. No antigen is known for it. This CDR3 comprises 16 residues. Trimming shortened V by 3 bases and J by 0 bases, and 12 bases separated the two germline ends. Germline CDR1 is SGHTA and CDR2 is FQGNSA. The data stem from a study of blood T cells in healthy people across ages. The use of a sample-barcoded 5' primer and a J-beta primer mix characterized a second PCR of roughly 7 to 12 cycles. TCRdb re-analysed the 5' RACE reads in MiXCR, keeping a single row per CDR3 protein. The repertoire holds about 1.8 million distinct CDR3 sequences, with roughly 52% as singletons. Whole-study findings and limits: There was no known CMV status for donors, so expanded clonotype changes were possibly confounded. Since the PBMCs were unsorted, naive and antigen-experienced cells could not be conclusively compared. Both naive CD4+ cell counts and diversity were greater in long-lived donors than in aged donors.

Researchers isolated at least 6 million PBMCs per sample. This sequence was found in a woman in her forties in good health. The V and J genes are TRBV7-2 and TRBJ2-4; D not certain. The sequencing input was blood. This chain's CDR3 is CASSFSPDLAKNIQYF. In DNA form, the CDR3 reads TGTGCCAGCAGCTTTAGTCCCGATTTAGCCAAAAACATTCAGTACTTC.